Each of the 15 T cell receptor beta chains below was sequenced from the same sample in a study of CD8+ T cells in alopecia areata. After isolation, RNA underwent reverse transcription to generate cDNA as the sequencing template. Sequencing was performed with immunoSEQ multiplex PCR; in TCRdb, only in-frame clones are kept and a portion is missing. The sample lists approximately 140,000 clones, around 50% occurring once. The sequencing input was CD4+ T cells sorted from blood. The receptors were sampled from a human donor with alopecia areata.

J is TRBJ2-1 and V is TRBV5-6, with 7 bases fitting TRBD1. Germline-derived CDR1 and CDR2 are SGHDT and YYEEEE. V dropped 4 bases and J dropped 12; count of bases not matched to a gene: 10. The length of the CDR3 is 13 residues. Here the CDR3 reads CASSPRTGLGQFF. The CDR3 nucleotides are TGTGCCAGCAGCCCGAGGACAGGACTGGGGCAGTTCTTC. The full variable domain, with the rest looked up from reference TRBV5-6 and TRBJ2-1, is DAGVTQSPTHLIKTRGQQVTLRCSPKSGHDTVSWYQQALGQGPQFIFQYYEEEERQRGNFPDRFSGHQFPNYSSELNVNALLLGDSALYLCASSPRTGLGQFFGPGTRLTVL.

This chain joins TRBV1 and TRBJ2-2; the table gives TRBD2 as D, unverified against the DNA. TRBV1 is tagged as a pseudogene. The CDR3 runs 15 residues. In nucleotides, the CDR3 is TGCACCAGCGCCGGGAGGGCCTTTTACACCGGGGAGCTGTTTTTT. Translating it yields CTSAGRAFYTGELFF.

The rearrangement joins TRBV7-2 to TRBJ1-5; no clear D gene. CDR1 is SGHTA, CDR2 FQGNSA, per germline. The CDR3 has 17 residues. Between the trimmed V and J ends, which lost 5 bases and 3 bases, there was a span of 20 bases. CDR3 coding DNA: TGTGCCAGCAGCCCGAACCGGGTCCCAGCCTCCAATCAGCCCCAGCATTTT. As protein: CASSPNRVPASNQPQHF.

This clone was found a few times. The chain combines TRBV7-9 with TRBJ2-5; 10 bases map to TRBD2. Unmatched junction bases numbered 8, after V lost 2 bases and J lost 5 bases. CDR3 length: 16 residues. From germline, CDR1 is SEHNR and CDR2 FQNEAQ (reference sequence). CDR3 region: CASSLIQLAGVETQYF. The DNA of the CDR3 is TGTGCCAGCAGCTTAATTCAGCTAGCGGGAGTGGAGACCCAGTACTTC.

The chain employs TRBV30 and TRBJ2-6; D unresolved. The V gene's germline CDR1 is GTSNPN and CDR2 SVGIG (reference sequence). This CDR3 has 13 residues. The V gene lost 3 bases and the J gene lost 2 bases, with 5 bases spanning the gap. CDR3 bases: TGTGCCTGGAGCGGAGCTGGGGCCAACGTCCTGACTTTC. Its translation: CAWSGAGANVLTF.

This clone was counted at least ten times. The chain recombines TRBV5-1 with TRBJ2-6; 11 nucleotides agree with TRBD1. The CDR3 loop spans 18 amino acids. The J segment lost 4 bases and the V segment lost 0 bases, leaving 6 bases of the junction unmatched. In germline, CDR1 is SGHRS, CDR2 YFSETQ. The CDR3 DNA reads TGCGCCAGCAGCTTGGGCGGACAGGGGGCGAACGGGGCCAACGTCCTGACTTTC. It specifies CASSLGGQGANGANVLTF.

J is TRBJ2-5 and V is TRBV4-1, with no clear D. This CDR3 comprises 14 residues. Germline values: CDR1 MGHRA, CDR2 YSYEKL. Trimming shortened V by 2 bases and J by 6 bases, and 13 bases separated the two germline ends. For the CDR3, the DNA is TGCGCCAGCAGCCAAATGGGCGAGATAAAGACCCAGTACTTC. Protein sequence: CASSQMGEIKTQYF.

This chain uses TRBV6-1 with TRBJ1-5; D call uncertain. The ends were cut back, 0 bases at V and 0 bases at J, with 6 bases in the middle. Per the germline V gene, CDR1 is MNHNS and CDR2 is SASEGT. CDR3 length: 15 amino acids. This CDR3 reads CASSEALSSNQPQHF. The CDR3 DNA sequence: TGTGCCAGCAGTGAAGCGCTTTCTAGCAATCAGCCCCAGCATTTT.

This clone was detected a few times. The chain uses TRBV6-1 and TRBJ1-1; D might be TRBD1 (6 bases). CDR1 and CDR2 from the germline V gene are MNHNS and SASEGT. The V end lost 1 base, the J end lost 5 bases, and 11 bases lay between the germline ends. The CDR3 is 14 residues long. The chain's CDR3 is CASSEGGGKTEAFF. CDR3 sequence (DNA): TGTGCCAGCAGTGAAGGTGGGGGCAAGACTGAAGCTTTCTTT.

The chain joins TRBV30 to TRBJ2-1, with D perhaps TRBD2 (6 bases). CDR3 length equals 14 residues. Trimming removed 2 bases at V and 5 bases at J, with 13 bases between. CDR1 and CDR2 from the germline V gene are GTSNPN and SVGIG (reference sequence). The CDR3 reads CAWSRRLGNNEQFF. The CDR3 region has the DNA TGTGCCTGGAGTCGACGACTAGGCAACAATGAGCAGTTCTTC.

This chain joins TRBV5-1 and TRBJ2-7, with D possibly TRBD1 on 5 matching bases. V was trimmed by 0 bases and J by 6 bases, leaving 13 bases between them. The length of the CDR3 is 14 residues. Germline values: CDR1 SGHRS, CDR2 YFSETQ. In DNA, the CDR3 is TGCGCCAGCAGCTTGGTAGATAGGGGCGCCGAGCAGTACTTC. Its protein is CASSLVDRGAEQYF.

The chain combines TRBV5-1 with TRBJ2-6; D may be TRBD1 (6 bases). Looked up from germline, CDR1 is SGHRS and CDR2 is YFSETQ. This CDR3 contains 14 residues. Between the trimmed V and J ends, which lost 6 bases and 0 bases, there was a span of 7 bases. The CDR3 sequence: CASMTGSGANVLTF. The CDR3 coding sequence is TGCGCCAGCATGACAGGCTCTGGGGCCAACGTCCTGACTTTC. The full variable domain, rest sourced from reference TRBV5-1 and TRBJ2-6, is KAGVTQTPRYLIKTRGQQVTLSCSPISGHRSVSWYQQTPGQGLQFLFEYFSETQRNKGNFPGRFSGRQFSNSRSEMNVSTLELGDSALYLCASMTGSGANVLTFGAGSRLTVL.

The rearrangement joins TRBV7-9 to TRBJ2-1; D not certain. The CDR3 runs 10 residues. Germline CDR1 SEHNR, CDR2 FQNEAQ (reference sequence). Trimming cost V 6 bases and J 8 bases, with 5 bases left between them. CDR3 sequence reads: CASSVYEQFF. Written as DNA, the CDR3 is TGTGCCAGCAGTGTCTATGAGCAGTTCTTC.

The table lists this clone with a few counts. The V call is TRBV6-5, the J call TRBJ2-7; 7 bases are shared with TRBD2. Germline CDR1 reads MNHEY; CDR2 reads SVGAGI. With 6 bases clipped from V and 5 bases from J, the junction kept 13 bases outside the gene matches. The CDR3 has 15 residues. The chain's CDR3 is CASSPLLAEKNEQYF. CDR3 DNA: TGTGCCAGCAGCCCCCTCCTAGCGGAGAAGAACGAGCAGTACTTC.

This clone was found a few times. This chain joins TRBV28 and TRBJ1-2, with D hard to call. Germline values: CDR1 MDHEN, CDR2 SYDVKM. Trimming cost V 9 bases and J 5 bases, with 19 bases left between them. There are 14 residues in the CDR3. Here the CDR3 reads CASNGGESPYGYTF. The CDR3 nucleotides are TGTGCCAGTAATGGCGGCGAGTCCCCATATGGCTACACCTTC.